This record concerns one T cell receptor beta chain sequence. Its antigen is undetermined. This sample was taken from a study of cytomegalovirus exposure and HLA in healthy donors. Study results and limitations: According to an earlier analysis, most TCR beta V segments yielded productive rearrangements about 87% or about 30% of the time.

The PCR was carried out with 60 Vbeta primers and 13 Jbeta primers. Sequenced by immunoSEQ multiplex PCR; TCRdb stores in-frame clones only, minus some. The sample has under 70,000 clones; about two thirds are singletons. The clonotype originates from a woman in her twenties or thirties in good health and CMV-seronegative. Source material: PBMCs.

The CDR3 reads CASSLRQGGGDTEAFF. Written as DNA, the CDR3 is TGCGCCAGCAGCCTCCGACAGGGAGGTGGTGACACTGAAGCTTTCTTT. The chain recombines TRBV5-1 with TRBJ1-1; 7 nucleotides agree with TRBD1. Germline V gene data show CDR1 as SGHRS and CDR2 as YFSETQ. This CDR3 is 16 amino acids long. V gave up 4 bases and J gave up 3 bases; unmatched junction bases: 12.